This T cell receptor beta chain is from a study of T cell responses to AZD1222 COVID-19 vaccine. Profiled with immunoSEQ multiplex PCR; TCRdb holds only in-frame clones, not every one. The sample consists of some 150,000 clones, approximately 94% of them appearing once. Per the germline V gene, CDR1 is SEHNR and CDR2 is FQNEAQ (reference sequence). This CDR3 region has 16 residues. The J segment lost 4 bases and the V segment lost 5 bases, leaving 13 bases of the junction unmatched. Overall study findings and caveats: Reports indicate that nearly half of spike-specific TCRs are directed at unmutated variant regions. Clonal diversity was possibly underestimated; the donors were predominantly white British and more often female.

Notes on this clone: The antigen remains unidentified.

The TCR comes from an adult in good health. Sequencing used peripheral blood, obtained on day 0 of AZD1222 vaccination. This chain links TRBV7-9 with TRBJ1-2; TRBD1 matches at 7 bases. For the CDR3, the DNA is TGTGCCAGCAGCCCCGAGCCGGGACAGTGGGCCTATGGCTACACCTTC. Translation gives CASSPEPGQWAYGYTF.